This TCR beta chain stems from a study of Tregs in tolerant kidney transplant recipients (dated by TCRdb to about 2019). At the level of the whole study: Related donors were used in the transplants with nonmyeloablative bone marrow transplantation, and mixed chimerism was transient in the human trials. The study applied TCRbeta sequencing to find donor-specific regulatory T cells before combined kidney and bone marrow transplantation and then followed those same cells after transplant. The study at large found these results: The study was limited by small patient numbers, and the findings need validation in larger populations and under other immunosuppression protocols. For some patients, the PCR primers changed as time went on, which meant samples from those patients could not be compared with one another at the nucleotide level. Expanding Tregs with activated donor B cells appeared to identify the most biologically relevant and donor-specific TCRbeta repertoire. Biological reproducibility was not examined directly, but technical replication error appeared to be minimal. In tolerant patients, donor-specific Tregs expanded more than Tregs overall, which suggests antigen-driven rather than nonspecific expansion.

With regard to this clone: Its antigen is still unknown. It has no much larger one-base neighbor in the sample; base qualities were not kept.

For TCRbeta CDR3 sequencing, genomic DNA was extracted from sorted cells using the QIAGEN DNeasy Blood and Tissue Kit. Through immunoSEQ, high-throughput TCRbeta CDR3 sequencing was done commercially, including PCR amplification with internal controls and bias correction. Turning to the authors' computational methods: Unique productive TCRbeta sequences were defined by CDR3 nucleotide sequence where primers matched, otherwise by CDR3 amino acid sequence with Vbeta and Jbeta genes. Sorting error was corrected by removing sequences shared between sorted populations at a frequency ratio of 2:1 or less, and the remaining shared sequences were assigned to the higher population. A sequence counted as donor-reactive if, in CFSE-low cells, the sequence had a frequency of at least 0.01% and was expanded at least 5-fold compared with unstimulated cells. Repertoire divergence was quantified by Jensen-Shannon divergence calculated from the top 100 TCRbeta sequences ranked by frequency. When a sample had multiple sequencing runs, each run was corrected for sorting error separately and the runs were then pooled. The immuneACCESS repertoire file appears here via TCRdb, limited to in-frame rearrangements. These files lack a portion of the clones; in checked studies, under half of the deficit traces to unresolved V genes, and the cause of the others is not known. V, J and clone size are taken as reported in that table, and D and trimming were inferred from the DNA itself. The table for this sample lists approximately 98,000 clones; around 90% of them were counted only once. The ten largest clones add up to approximately 0.34% of the sample.

The meaning of the sample's time point label: blood sample drawn before combined kidney and bone marrow transplant. Thawed PBMCs were FACS-sorted into unstimulated Tregs (CD4+CD25+CD127-), CD4+ non-Tregs (CD4+CD25-), CD4 cells and CD8 cells. The patients were a few recipients of combined kidney and bone marrow transplants from the ITN036ST trial, and samples were available only from these trial subjects. Healthy control blood was processed to PBMCs with a Ficoll density gradient and then cryopreserved, whereas patient PBMCs were collected both before and after transplant. Deletion took 7 bases off V and 5 bases off J, with a span of 14 bases between the germline ends. CDR1 and CDR2 were assigned from the germline V gene as MDHEN and SYDVKM. Including the terminal cysteine and phenylalanine, the CDR3 comprises 13 residues. The CDR3 DNA has 39 bases and is translated from base 1.

The sequencing here drew on CD4+ T cells from blood, taken before the transplant. The sequence joins TRBV28 to TRBJ1-1; TRBD1 is possibly the D segment (6 matching bases). The receptor comes from a human donor who received a combined kidney and bone marrow transplant. CDR3 region: CASNGGARTEAFF. DNA sequence: TGTGCCAGCAATGGGGGGGCTCGGACTGAAGCTTTCTTT.